This TCR beta chain derives from a study of blood T cell repertoires in COVID-19. Looking at the study overall: T cells, B-cell-depleted T cells, or PBMCs supplied cDNA or gDNA.

Patients of the Seattle cohort, enrolled during active infection, were followed longitudinally. The method was immunoSEQ multiplex PCR; TCRdb's version includes in-frame clones alone and lacks a portion of them. The sample includes 400,000 or so clones, 70% to 90% of them seen just once. This sequence originates from a woman aged 40 to 50 with COVID-19, enrolled during active disease. The source material was peripheral blood.

The CDR3 sequence: CASSTNPQGNRGYEQYF. CDR3 nucleotides: TGTGCCAGCAGCACCAACCCTCAGGGTAATAGGGGCTACGAGCAGTACTTC. V gene TRBV2 combines with J gene TRBJ2-7; maybe TRBD1 (5 bases). The CDR3 is 17 residues long. V was trimmed by 6 bases and J by 3 bases, leaving 24 bases between them. Germline loops: CDR1 SNHLY, CDR2 FYNNEI.